These T cell receptor beta chains were read from a single sample in a study of T cells in tuberculosis. TCRdb's copy holds only in-frame clones and misses some; the assay was immunoSEQ multiplex PCR. Seen here are under 40,000 clones, more than 85% observed once, and the top ten hold 6.5% to 9%. Sequences were obtained from PBMCs. These receptors were obtained from a donor between 10 and 35 years old with latent tuberculosis or without tuberculosis infection. CDR3s include the opening cysteine and the closing phenylalanine or tryptophan. The order of the fields is J gene, V gene, D gene, clone size, CDR3 protein, CDR3 DNA. The D gene is left open where the match is weak. Clone size appears in some rows only: once, few, many, or a class for an expanded clone.

J: TRBJ1-1
V: TRBV28
D: NA
size: NA
CDR3: CASSVGDRGTEAFF
DNA: TGTGCCAGCAGTGTGGGAGATCGGGGGACTGAAGCTTTCTTT

J: TRBJ2-1
V: TRBV19
D: TRBD2
size: NA
CDR3: CASSPIRRGGNEQFF
DNA: TGTGCCAGTAGTCCGATAAGGAGGGGAGGGAATGAGCAGTTCTTC

J: TRBJ1-2
V: TRBV6-4
D: NA
size: NA
CDR3: CASSDRGDGYGYTF
DNA: TGTGCCAGCAGTGACAGGGGTGACGGCTATGGCTACACCTTC

J: TRBJ2-4
V: TRBV7-6
D: TRBD2
size: NA
CDR3: CASSLGSSGGAGDIQYF
DNA: TGTGCCAGCAGCTTGGGGTCTAGCGGGGGGGCCGGTGACATTCAGTACTTC

J: TRBJ2-7
V: TRBV29-1
D: NA
size: NA
CDR3: CSVRSNYEQYF
DNA: TGCAGCGTTCGCTCTAACTACGAGCAGTACTTC

J: TRBJ1-2
V: TRBV20-1
D: NA
size: NA
CDR3: CSAREGEGYTF
DNA: TGCAGTGCTAGAGAAGGGGAAGGCTACACCTTC

J: TRBJ2-3
V: TRBV5-1
D: NA
size: NA
CDR3: CASSFSPLGGITDTQYF
DNA: TGCGCCAGCAGCTTCTCCCCGTTAGGCGGGATAACAGATACGCAGTATTTT

J: TRBJ1-2
V: TRBV14
D: TRBD1
size: NA
CDR3: CASSLGQYGYTF
DNA: TGTGCCAGCAGCCTGGGACAGTATGGCTACACCTTC

J: TRBJ2-3
V: TRBV7-6
D: NA
size: NA
CDR3: CASSLAWVEGDTQYF
DNA: TGTGCCAGCAGCTTAGCATGGGTTGAGGGAGATACGCAGTATTTT

J: TRBJ1-1
V: TRBV4-3
D: NA
size: NA
CDR3: CASSRDTTMNTEAFF
DNA: TGCGCCAGCAGCCGGGACACGACTATGAACACTGAAGCTTTCTTT

J: TRBJ2-7
V: TRBV4-2
D: TRBD1
size: NA
CDR3: CASSQIRTGGKNEQYF
DNA: TGTGCCAGCAGCCAGATCCGGACAGGGGGCAAGAACGAGCAGTACTTC

J: TRBJ1-3
V: TRBV9
D: TRBD1
size: NA
CDR3: CASSKGQGGGNTIYF
DNA: TGTGCCAGCAGCAAGGGACAGGGGGGCGGAAACACCATATATTTT

J: TRBJ1-1
V: TRBV5-4
D: NA
size: NA
CDR3: CASSPRTGMNTEAFF
DNA: TGTGCCAGCAGCCCCCGGACGGGAATGAACACTGAAGCTTTCTTT

J: TRBJ2-3
V: TRBV30
D: NA
size: NA
CDR3: CAWSPGGDFRDTQYF
DNA: TGTGCCTGGAGTCCCGGGGGAGATTTCAGAGATACGCAGTATTTT

J: TRBJ1-1
V: TRBV10-3
D: TRBD1
size: few
CDR3: CAISTGTGGREAFF
DNA: TGTGCCATCAGTACCGGGACAGGGGGGCGGGAAGCTTTCTTT

J: TRBJ2-1
V: TRBV30
D: NA
size: NA
CDR3: CAWSVQFF
DNA: TGTGCCTGGAGCGTACAGTTCTTC

J: TRBJ2-7
V: TRBV11-2
D: TRBD2
size: NA
CDR3: CASRTTSGESYEQYF
DNA: TGTGCCAGCAGAACGACTAGCGGGGAATCCTACGAGCAGTACTTC

J: TRBJ2-7
V: TRBV14
D: NA
size: NA
CDR3: CASSPRSTSRYYEQYF
DNA: TGTGCCAGCAGCCCCCGTTCGACATCCCGTTACTACGAGCAGTACTTC

J: TRBJ1-1
V: TRBV6-1
D: TRBD1
size: NA
CDR3: CASSPPGTGGSEAFF
DNA: TGTGCCAGCAGCCCCCCCGGGACAGGGGGTTCTGAAGCTTTCTTT

J: TRBJ1-2
V: TRBV25-1
D: TRBD1
size: NA
CDR3: CASSDPTGSGGSYTF
DNA: TGTGCCAGCAGTGACCCGACAGGGTCTGGAGGTAGCTACACCTTC

J: TRBJ2-3
V: TRBV27
D: TRBD2
size: once
CDR3: CASSSLDAGGPGDTQYF
DNA: TGTGCCAGCAGTTCCCTAGATGCGGGGGGGCCTGGAGATACGCAGTATTTT

J: TRBJ2-3
V: TRBV7-2
D: NA
size: NA
CDR3: CASSLSFLDPQYF
DNA: TGTGCCAGCAGCTTAAGCTTCCTAGACCCCCAGTATTTT

J: TRBJ2-1
V: TRBV11-2
D: NA
size: NA
CDR3: CASTGQLSSYNEQFF
DNA: TGTGCCAGCACAGGACAGCTGAGCTCCTACAATGAGCAGTTCTTC

J: TRBJ2-3
V: TRBV19
D: TRBD2
size: NA
CDR3: CASSIGTSGGDTQYF
DNA: TGTGCCAGTAGTATAGGGACTAGCGGGGGAGATACGCAGTATTTT

J: TRBJ1-2
V: TRBV7-2
D: TRBD1
size: NA
CDR3: CASRLTGGNYGYTF
DNA: TGTGCCAGCAGACTGACAGGGGGTAACTATGGCTACACCTTC

J: TRBJ1-6
V: TRBV5-1
D: NA
size: NA
CDR3: CASSLVRDNSPLHF
DNA: TGCGCCAGCAGCTTGGTACGGGATAATTCACCCCTCCACTTT

J: TRBJ2-3
V: TRBV9
D: TRBD2
size: NA
CDR3: CASSVGLAGEGRDTQYF
DNA: TGTGCCAGCAGCGTAGGACTAGCGGGGGAGGGTAGAGATACGCAGTATTTT

J: TRBJ1-2
V: TRBV27
D: TRBD1
size: few
CDR3: CASSTGTGYGYTF
DNA: TGTGCCAGCAGCACCGGGACAGGGTATGGCTACACCTTC

J: TRBJ1-4
V: TRBV2
D: TRBD1
size: once
CDR3: CASSEPTGSIIEKLFF
DNA: TGTGCCAGCAGTGAACCGACAGGGTCTATTATTGAAAAACTGTTTTTT

J: TRBJ1-5
V: TRBV6-6
D: NA
size: NA
CDR3: CASSYLDGVNQPQHF
DNA: TGTGCCAGCAGTTACTTAGACGGAGTCAATCAGCCCCAGCATTTT

J: TRBJ1-5
V: TRBV28
D: TRBD1
size: NA
CDR3: CASNDRGNQPQHF
DNA: TGTGCCTCGAACGACAGGGGAAATCAGCCCCAGCATTTT